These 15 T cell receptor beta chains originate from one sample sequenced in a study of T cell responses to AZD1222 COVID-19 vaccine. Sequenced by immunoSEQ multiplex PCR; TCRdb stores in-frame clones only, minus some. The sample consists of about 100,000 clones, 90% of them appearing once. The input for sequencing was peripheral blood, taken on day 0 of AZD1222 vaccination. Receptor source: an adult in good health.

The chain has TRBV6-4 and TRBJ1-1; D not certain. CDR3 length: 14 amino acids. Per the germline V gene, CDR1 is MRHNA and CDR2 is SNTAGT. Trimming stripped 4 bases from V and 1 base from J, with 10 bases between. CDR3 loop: CASSAEATNTEAFF. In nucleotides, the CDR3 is TGTGCCAGCAGTGCCGAGGCGACGAACACTGAAGCTTTCTTT.

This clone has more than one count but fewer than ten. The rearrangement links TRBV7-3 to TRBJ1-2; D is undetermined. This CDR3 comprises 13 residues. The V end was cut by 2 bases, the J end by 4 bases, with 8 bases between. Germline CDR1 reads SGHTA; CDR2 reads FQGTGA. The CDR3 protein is CASSLPGGYGYTF. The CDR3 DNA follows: TGTGCCAGCAGCTTACCAGGCGGCTATGGCTACACCTTC.

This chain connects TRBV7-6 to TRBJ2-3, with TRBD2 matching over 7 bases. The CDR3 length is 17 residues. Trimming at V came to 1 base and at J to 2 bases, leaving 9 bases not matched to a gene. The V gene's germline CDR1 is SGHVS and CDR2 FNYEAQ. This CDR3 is CASSLVGGGGSTDTQYF. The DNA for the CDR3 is TGTGCCAGCAGCTTAGTCGGTGGCGGGGGATCCACAGATACGCAGTATTTT.

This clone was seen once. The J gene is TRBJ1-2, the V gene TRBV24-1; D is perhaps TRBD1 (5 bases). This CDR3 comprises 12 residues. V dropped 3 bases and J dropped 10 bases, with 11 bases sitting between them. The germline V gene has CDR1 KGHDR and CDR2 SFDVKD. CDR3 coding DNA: TGTGCCACCAGTGATCTGGGACTGCCCTACACCTTC. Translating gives CATSDLGLPYTF.

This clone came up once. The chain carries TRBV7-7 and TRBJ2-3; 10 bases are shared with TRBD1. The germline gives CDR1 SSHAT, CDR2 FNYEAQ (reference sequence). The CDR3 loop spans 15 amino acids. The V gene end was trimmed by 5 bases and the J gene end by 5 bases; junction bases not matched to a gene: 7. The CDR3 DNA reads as TGTGCCAGCAGCCCGGGACAGGGGAGAGGAGATACGCAGTATTTT. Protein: CASSPGQGRGDTQYF.

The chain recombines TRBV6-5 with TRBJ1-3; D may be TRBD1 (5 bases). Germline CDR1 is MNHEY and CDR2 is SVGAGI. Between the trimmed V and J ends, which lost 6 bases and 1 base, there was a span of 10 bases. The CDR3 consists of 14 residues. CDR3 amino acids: CASRGGNSGNTIYF. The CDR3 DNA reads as TGTGCCAGCAGGGGGGGGAATTCTGGAAACACCATATATTTT.

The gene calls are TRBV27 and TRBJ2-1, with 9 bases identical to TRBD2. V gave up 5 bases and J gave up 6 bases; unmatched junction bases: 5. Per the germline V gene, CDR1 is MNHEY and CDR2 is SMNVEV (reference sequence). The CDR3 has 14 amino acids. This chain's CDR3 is CASSGRGGLNEQFF. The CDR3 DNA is TGTGCCAGCAGTGGGCGGGGGGGACTCAATGAGCAGTTCTTC.

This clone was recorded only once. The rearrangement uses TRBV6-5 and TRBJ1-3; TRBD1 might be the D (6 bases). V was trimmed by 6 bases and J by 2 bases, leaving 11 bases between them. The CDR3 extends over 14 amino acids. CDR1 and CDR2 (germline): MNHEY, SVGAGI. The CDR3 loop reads CASRRTVAGNTIYF. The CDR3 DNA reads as TGTGCCAGCAGGAGGACAGTCGCTGGAAACACCATATATTTT.

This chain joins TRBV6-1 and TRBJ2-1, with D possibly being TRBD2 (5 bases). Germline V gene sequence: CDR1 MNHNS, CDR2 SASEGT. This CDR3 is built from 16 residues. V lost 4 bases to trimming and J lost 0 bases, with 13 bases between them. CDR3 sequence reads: CASSGMRADSYNEQFF. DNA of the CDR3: TGTGCCAGCAGTGGTATGCGGGCCGACTCCTACAATGAGCAGTTCTTC.

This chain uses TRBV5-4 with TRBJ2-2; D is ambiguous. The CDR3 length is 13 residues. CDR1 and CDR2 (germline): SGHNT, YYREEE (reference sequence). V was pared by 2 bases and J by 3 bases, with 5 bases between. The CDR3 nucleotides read TGTGCCAGCAGCTTCCCCGACACCGGGGAGCTGTTTTTT. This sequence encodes CASSFPDTGELFF.

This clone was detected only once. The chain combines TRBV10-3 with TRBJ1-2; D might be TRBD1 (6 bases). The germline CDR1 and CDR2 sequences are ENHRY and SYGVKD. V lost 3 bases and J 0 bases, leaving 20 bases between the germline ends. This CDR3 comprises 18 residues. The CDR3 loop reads CAISETGLSGGANYGYTF. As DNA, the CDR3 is TGTGCCATCAGTGAAACAGGGCTTAGCGGGGGGGCTAACTATGGCTACACCTTC.

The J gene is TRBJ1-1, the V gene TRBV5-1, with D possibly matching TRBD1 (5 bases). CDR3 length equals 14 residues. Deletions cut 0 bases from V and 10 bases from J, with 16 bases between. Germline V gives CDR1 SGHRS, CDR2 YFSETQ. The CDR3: CASSLGGSGTPAFF. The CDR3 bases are TGCGCCAGCAGCTTGGGGGGATCCGGGACTCCAGCTTTCTTT.

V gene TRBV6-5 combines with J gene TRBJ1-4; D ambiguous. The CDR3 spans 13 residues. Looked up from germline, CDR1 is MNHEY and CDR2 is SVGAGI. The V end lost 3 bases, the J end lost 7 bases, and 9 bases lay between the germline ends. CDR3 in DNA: TGTGCCAGCAGTTATAGGTCGGGTGAAAAACTGTTTTTT. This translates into CASSYRSGEKLFF.

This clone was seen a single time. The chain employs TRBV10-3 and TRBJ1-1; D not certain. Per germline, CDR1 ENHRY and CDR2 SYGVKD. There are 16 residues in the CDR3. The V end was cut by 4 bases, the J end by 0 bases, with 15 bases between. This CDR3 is CAISGAEVGMNTEAFF. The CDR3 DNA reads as TGTGCCATCAGTGGGGCAGAGGTAGGCATGAACACTGAAGCTTTCTTT.

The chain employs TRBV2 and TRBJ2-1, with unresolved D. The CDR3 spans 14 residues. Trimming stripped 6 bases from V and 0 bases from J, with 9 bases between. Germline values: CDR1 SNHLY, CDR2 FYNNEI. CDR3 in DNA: TGTGCCAGCAGGGGGTTTAGCTCCTACAATGAGCAGTTCTTC. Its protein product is CASRGFSSYNEQFF.